The rows below give T cell receptor beta chains drawn from one sample of a study of T cell responses to AZD1222 COVID-19 vaccine. Only in-frame clones appear in the TCRdb table, and some are missing; sequencing was by immunoSEQ multiplex PCR. The profile shows 120,000 or so clones, about 89% of them singletons. Source: peripheral blood, taken on day 0 of AZD1222 vaccination. All receptors come from an adult in good health. The CDR3 runs from the conserved cysteine through the conserved F or W. A D gene is named only where the DNA matches it firmly. Only some rows state a clone size, as once, few, many or a class for expanded clones.

TRBJ2-4	once	NA	TRBV6-5	TGTGCCAGCAGTTCGGGGCCAGGTGGCATTCAGTACTTC	CASSSGPGGIQYF
TRBJ1-4	NA	NA	TRBV21-1	TGTGCCAGCAGCTCGTTTGACAGGACAACTAATGAAAAACTGTTTTTT	CASSSFDRTTNEKLFF
TRBJ2-6	NA	NA	TRBV30	TGTGCCCTTGCCGGATTGTCTGGGGCCAACGTCCTGACTTTC	CALAGLSGANVLTF
TRBJ2-1	few	TRBD2	TRBV7-3	TGTGCCAGCAGCATCCAACTAGCGGGAGGGCGCAATGAGCAGTTCTTC	CASSIQLAGGRNEQFF
TRBJ2-1	NA	TRBD2	TRBV5-4	TGTGCCAGCAGCCCCCCTAGCGGGACAGAGCAGTTCTTC	CASSPPSGTEQFF
TRBJ1-1	NA	NA	TRBV7-3	TGTGCCAGCAGCCCCCCGGGGGACAACACTGAAGCTTTCTTT	CASSPPGDNTEAFF
TRBJ2-3	NA	TRBD2	TRBV15	TGTGCCACCAGTGTAGCGGGGGGCATAGATACGCAGTATTTT	CATSVAGGIDTQYF
TRBJ2-5	few	TRBD2	TRBV5-1	TGCGCCAGCAGCATTAGCGGGGGGGCCGGGGAGACCCAGTACTTC	CASSISGGAGETQYF
TRBJ1-1	once	NA	TRBV4-1	TGCGCCAGCAGCCCCCTGACAGAGATCATGAACACTGAAGCTTTCTTT	CASSPLTEIMNTEAFF
TRBJ2-2	few	NA	TRBV12-3/TRBV12-4	TGTGCCAGCAGTTTAGTAGGCCCCGGGGAGCTGTTTTTT	CASSLVGPGELFF
TRBJ1-5	NA	NA	TRBV18	TGTGCCAGCTCACTGGGAAATAGCAATCAGCCCCAGCATTTT	CASSLGNSNQPQHF
TRBJ2-1	NA	NA	TRBV4-1	TGCGCCAGCAGCCAAGATCGGACCGGGACGGAAGAGCAGTTCTTC	CASSQDRTGTEEQFF
TRBJ2-1	NA	NA	TRBV20-1	TGCAGTGCTAGTCGGGGTCCCTCCTACAATGAGCAGTTCTTC	CSASRGPSYNEQFF
TRBJ2-3	once	NA	TRBV18	TGTGCCAGCTCACCAGGGGGTGGCACAGATACGCAGTATTTT	CASSPGGGTDTQYF
TRBJ1-5	NA	TRBD1	TRBV2	TGTGCCAGCAGTGAAGGACAGGGGGTGATCCAGCCCCAGCATTTT	CASSEGQGVIQPQHF
TRBJ1-2	once	TRBD1	TRBV5-5	TGTGCCAGCAGCTCCTCCGGGACAGCCTATGGCTACACCTTC	CASSSSGTAYGYTF
TRBJ1-1	NA	NA	TRBV12-3/TRBV12-4	TGTGCCAGCAGCCCGACAGGGAACACTGAAGCTTTCTTT	CASSPTGNTEAFF
TRBJ1-2	NA	NA	TRBV12-3/TRBV12-4	TGTGCCAGCACCGGCGAGGCCTATGGCTACACCTTC	CASTGEAYGYTF
TRBJ1-5	NA	NA	TRBV30	TGTGCCTGGAGCGAGATCCTTAGCAATCAGCCCCAGCATTTT	CAWSEILSNQPQHF
TRBJ2-1	NA	TRBD2	TRBV18	TGTGCCAGCTCCCAGGATAATCGACTAGCGGGAGGATGGGAGCAGTTCTTC	CASSQDNRLAGGWEQFF
TRBJ2-1	NA	TRBD1	TRBV10-3	TGTGCCATCAGTCCGGGACAGGGCAACAATGAGCAGTTCTTC	CAISPGQGNNEQFF
TRBJ2-7	NA	TRBD1	TRBV5-5	TGTGCCAGCAGCTTAGAGTTCACGAGGGGGCCCTACGAGCAGTACTTC	CASSLEFTRGPYEQYF
TRBJ1-1	NA	NA	TRBV2	TGTGCCAGCCTATCGTGGGGGGCCTCTGAAGCTTTCTTT	CASLSWGASEAFF
TRBJ1-6	NA	NA	TRBV12-3/TRBV12-4	TGTGCCAGCAGTTTAATGGACTCACCCCTCCACTTT	CASSLMDSPLHF
TRBJ1-3	few	TRBD1	TRBV12-5	TGTGCTAGTGCCCAGGACAGGGTTGGAAACACCATATATTTT	CASAQDRVGNTIYF
TRBJ1-4	NA	NA	TRBV12-3/TRBV12-4	TGTGCCAGCACTAATCAGGTTAGGGAAAAACTGTTTTTT	CASTNQVREKLFF
TRBJ2-6	NA	TRBD1	TRBV9	TGTGCCAGCTCCCGGGACAGAAACTCTGGGGCCAACGTCCTGACTTTC	CASSRDRNSGANVLTF
TRBJ2-3	large	NA	TRBV9	TGTGCCAGCAGCGCAATCTACGGGACGGACGAACTCACAGATACGCAGTATTTT	CASSAIYGTDELTDTQYF
TRBJ2-5	NA	TRBD2	TRBV9	TGTGCCAGCAGCGGGGCGGGAGGGACGCGAGAGACCCAGTACTTC	CASSGAGGTRETQYF
TRBJ2-5	NA	TRBD1	TRBV18	TGTGCCAGCTCACCGGACAGGTCGGGAGAGACCCAGTACTTC	CASSPDRSGETQYF
TRBJ2-1	NA	TRBD2	TRBV7-8	TGTGCCAGCAGCACGTTCCTAGCGGGAAAATCCTACAATGAGCAGTTCTTC	CASSTFLAGKSYNEQFF
TRBJ1-1	NA	NA	TRBV12-3/TRBV12-4	TGTGCCAGCAGTTTAGGAGGGGCGCCTGAAGCTTTCTTT	CASSLGGAPEAFF
TRBJ1-4	NA	TRBD1	TRBV20-1	TGCAGTGCTAGTAGGACAGGGAATGAAAAACTGTTTTTT	CSASRTGNEKLFF
TRBJ2-5	NA	NA	TRBV3-1/TRBV3-2	TGTGCCAGCAGCCAACCGTCGGTTTACCAAGAGACCCAGTACTTC	CASSQPSVYQETQYF
TRBJ1-2	NA	NA	TRBV7-8	TGTGCCAGCAGCTTAGAGATGGACAGTGGACCTAACTATGGCTACACCTTC	CASSLEMDSGPNYGYTF
TRBJ1-2	NA	NA	TRBV7-2	TGTGCCAGCAGCTTTGCGGGACCCCAGGGCTACACCTTC	CASSFAGPQGYTF
TRBJ2-3	few	TRBD2	TRBV7-9	TGTGCCAGCAGCTTACGTGGGAGGGAGGTAGATACGCAGTATTTT	CASSLRGREVDTQYF
TRBJ2-1	NA	TRBD2	TRBV6-2/TRBV6-3	TGTGCCAGCAGTCCGACTAGCGAGTGGAATGAGCAGTTCTTC	CASSPTSEWNEQFF
TRBJ1-4	NA	TRBD1	TRBV4-1	TGCGCCAGCAGCCGAACCGGGACAGAAACTGAAAAACTGTTTTTT	CASSRTGTETEKLFF
TRBJ1-4	NA	NA	TRBV4-3	TGCGCCAGCAGCCAAGAGGGGGTCGGGACACCTAATGAAAAACTGTTTTTT	CASSQEGVGTPNEKLFF
TRBJ2-2	NA	NA	TRBV7-9	TGTGCCAGCAGCAATACTACAGGGCGCGGGGAGCTGTTTTTT	CASSNTTGRGELFF
TRBJ1-1	NA	TRBD1	TRBV12-5	TGTGCTAGTGGAGGACAGGGAAGCAACACTGAAGCTTTCTTT	CASGGQGSNTEAFF
TRBJ1-4	NA	NA	TRBV7-2	TGTGCCAGCAGCTTGGGGCTTCCGGGCGGGAATGAAAAACTGTTTTTT	CASSLGLPGGNEKLFF
TRBJ2-1	NA	NA	TRBV14	TGTGCCAGCAGCCAAGTTGGAGTATTCAGCAATGAGCAGTTCTTC	CASSQVGVFSNEQFF
TRBJ1-5	once	TRBD1	TRBV19	TGTGCCAGTAGGGACCGACAGGGCCATCAGCCCCAGCATTTT	CASRDRQGHQPQHF
TRBJ2-7	NA	NA	TRBV5-1	TGCGCCAGCAGGTTGAATGCAGGGATTACCTACGAGCAGTACTTC	CASRLNAGITYEQYF
TRBJ2-1	NA	TRBD2	TRBV2	TGTGCCAGCGGGGGTGCGGGGGCCTACAATGAGCAGTTCTTC	CASGGAGAYNEQFF
TRBJ1-3	NA	NA	TRBV7-3	TGTGCCAGCAGCTTAAGGGCGGGTTACGACTCTGGAAACACCATATATTTT	CASSLRAGYDSGNTIYF
TRBJ2-1	NA	NA	TRBV7-2	TGTGCCAGCAGGAGGAGGGGGGGCTCCTACAATGAGCAGTTCTTC	CASRRRGGSYNEQFF
TRBJ1-1	NA	TRBD1	TRBV25-1	TGTGCCAGCAGACCACACAGGGGCTGGGGGATGAACACTGAAGCTTTCTTT	CASRPHRGWGMNTEAFF
TRBJ1-2	NA	TRBD1	TRBV3-1/TRBV3-2	TGTGCCAGCAGCCAAGATCTGGCAGGGGGCCACTATGGCTACACCTTC	CASSQDLAGGHYGYTF
TRBJ2-7	NA	NA	TRBV5-1	TGCGCCAGCACCGGGTCAGGGTCCTACGAGCAGTACTTC	CASTGSGSYEQYF
TRBJ2-1	NA	TRBD2	TRBV3-1/TRBV3-2	TGTGCCAGCAGCCTAGCGGGAGTCTACAATGAGCAGTTCTTC	CASSLAGVYNEQFF
TRBJ1-3	NA	NA	TRBV4-2	TGTGCCAGCAGCCAAGAACGGGGACGCTCTGGAAACACCATATATTTT	CASSQERGRSGNTIYF
TRBJ2-7	NA	TRBD2	TRBV5-6	TGTGCCAGCAGCCAAGCCTGGGCGGGAGAGTCTTCCGAGCAGTACTTC	CASSQAWAGESSEQYF
TRBJ2-1	NA	NA	TRBV5-1	TGCGCCAGCAGGACCGAATACAATGAGCAGTTCTTC	CASRTEYNEQFF
TRBJ1-1	NA	NA	TRBV11-3	TGTGCCAGCAGCCAGAATCAGGACACTGAAGCTTTCTTT	CASSQNQDTEAFF
TRBJ1-1	NA	NA	TRBV3-1/TRBV3-2	TGTGCCAGCAGCCAAGAGGCGTGGGGGGGCGCAGGAACTGAAGCTTTCTTT	CASSQEAWGGAGTEAFF
TRBJ2-7	NA	NA	TRBV18	TGTGCCAGCTCACCACCGGGTCAGGGAGGCGAGCAGTACTTC	CASSPPGQGGEQYF